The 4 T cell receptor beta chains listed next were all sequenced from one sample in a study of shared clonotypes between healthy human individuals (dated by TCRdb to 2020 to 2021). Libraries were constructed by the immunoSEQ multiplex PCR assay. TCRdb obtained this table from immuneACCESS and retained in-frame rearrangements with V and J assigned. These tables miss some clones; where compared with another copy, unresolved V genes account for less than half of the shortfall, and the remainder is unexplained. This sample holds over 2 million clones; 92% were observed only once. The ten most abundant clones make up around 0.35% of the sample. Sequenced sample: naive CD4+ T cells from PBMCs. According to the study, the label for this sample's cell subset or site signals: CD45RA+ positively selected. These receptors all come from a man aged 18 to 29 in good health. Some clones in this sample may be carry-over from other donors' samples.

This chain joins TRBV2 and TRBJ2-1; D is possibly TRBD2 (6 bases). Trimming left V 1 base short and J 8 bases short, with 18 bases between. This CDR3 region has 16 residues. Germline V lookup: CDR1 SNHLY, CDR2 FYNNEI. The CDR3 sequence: CASSEVRGLRRDEQFF. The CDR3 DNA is TGTGCCAGCAGTGAAGTGCGGGGACTCCGCCGCGATGAGCAGTTCTTC.

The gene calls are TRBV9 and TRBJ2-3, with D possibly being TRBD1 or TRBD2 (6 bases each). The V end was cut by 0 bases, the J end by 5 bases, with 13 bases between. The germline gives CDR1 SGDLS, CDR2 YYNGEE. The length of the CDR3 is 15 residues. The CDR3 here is CASSVGGAREDTQYF. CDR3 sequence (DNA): TGTGCCAGCAGCGTAGGGGGGGCTAGAGAAGATACGCAGTATTTT.

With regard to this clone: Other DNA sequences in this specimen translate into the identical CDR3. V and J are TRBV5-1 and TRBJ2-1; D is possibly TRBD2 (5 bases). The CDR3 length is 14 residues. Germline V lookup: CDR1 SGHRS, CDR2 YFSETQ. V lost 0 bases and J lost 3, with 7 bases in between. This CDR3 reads CASSLAGSYNEQFF. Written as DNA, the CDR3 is TGCGCCAGCAGCTTGGCGGGAAGCTACAATGAGCAGTTCTTC.

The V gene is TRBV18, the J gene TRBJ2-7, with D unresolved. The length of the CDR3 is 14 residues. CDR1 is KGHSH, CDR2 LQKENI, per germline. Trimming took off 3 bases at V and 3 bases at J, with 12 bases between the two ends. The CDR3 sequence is CASSPMAVHYEQYF. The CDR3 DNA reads TGTGCCAGCTCACCGATGGCGGTACACTACGAGCAGTACTTC.